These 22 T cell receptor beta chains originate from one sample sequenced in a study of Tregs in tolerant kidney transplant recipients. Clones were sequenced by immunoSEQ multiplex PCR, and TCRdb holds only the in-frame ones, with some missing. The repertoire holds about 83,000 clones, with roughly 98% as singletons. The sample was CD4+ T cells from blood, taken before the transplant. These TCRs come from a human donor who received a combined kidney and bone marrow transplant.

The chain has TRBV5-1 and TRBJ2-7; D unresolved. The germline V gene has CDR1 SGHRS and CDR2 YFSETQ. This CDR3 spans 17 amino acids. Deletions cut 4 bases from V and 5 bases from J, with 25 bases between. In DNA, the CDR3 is TGCGCCAGCAGCCGGTCGGGTCGTGACCGAGAGTCCGACGAGCAGTACTTC. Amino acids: CASSRSGRDRESDEQYF.

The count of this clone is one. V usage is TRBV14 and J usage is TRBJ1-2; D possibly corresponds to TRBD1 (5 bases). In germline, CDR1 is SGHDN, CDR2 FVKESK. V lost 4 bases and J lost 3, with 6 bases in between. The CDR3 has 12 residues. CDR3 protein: CASSRRDYGYTF. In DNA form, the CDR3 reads TGTGCCAGCAGCCGCAGGGACTATGGCTACACCTTC.

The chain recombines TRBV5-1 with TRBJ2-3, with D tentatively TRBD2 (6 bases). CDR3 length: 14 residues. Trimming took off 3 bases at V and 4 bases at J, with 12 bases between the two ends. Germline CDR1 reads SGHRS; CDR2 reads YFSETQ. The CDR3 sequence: CASSSGGSADTQYF. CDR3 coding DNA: TGCGCCAGCAGCTCCGGGGGTTCCGCAGATACGCAGTATTTT.

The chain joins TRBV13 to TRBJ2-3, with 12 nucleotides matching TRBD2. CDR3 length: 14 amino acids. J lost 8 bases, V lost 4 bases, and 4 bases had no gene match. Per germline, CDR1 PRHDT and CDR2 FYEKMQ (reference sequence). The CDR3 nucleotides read TGTGCCAGCAGCTCCGGGACTAGCGGGTTTACGCAGTATTTT. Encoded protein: CASSSGTSGFTQYF.

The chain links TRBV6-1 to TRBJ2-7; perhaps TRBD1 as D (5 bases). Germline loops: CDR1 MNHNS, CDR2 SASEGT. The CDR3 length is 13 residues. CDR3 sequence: CATAIRVAYEQYF. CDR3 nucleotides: TGTGCTACAGCCATCAGGGTCGCATACGAGCAGTACTTC.

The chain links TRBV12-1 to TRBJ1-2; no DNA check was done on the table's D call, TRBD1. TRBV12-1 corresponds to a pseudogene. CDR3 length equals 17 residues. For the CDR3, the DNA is TGTGCCAGCAGCTTTGCACACTGTGACAGGGGGAACTATGGCTACACCTTC. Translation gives CASSFAHCDRGNYGYTF.

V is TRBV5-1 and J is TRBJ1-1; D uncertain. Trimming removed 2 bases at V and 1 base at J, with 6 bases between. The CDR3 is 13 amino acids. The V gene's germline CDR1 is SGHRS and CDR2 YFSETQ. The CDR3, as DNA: TGCGCCAGCAGCTTCACAGCGAACACTGAAGCTTTCTTT. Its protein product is CASSFTANTEAFF.

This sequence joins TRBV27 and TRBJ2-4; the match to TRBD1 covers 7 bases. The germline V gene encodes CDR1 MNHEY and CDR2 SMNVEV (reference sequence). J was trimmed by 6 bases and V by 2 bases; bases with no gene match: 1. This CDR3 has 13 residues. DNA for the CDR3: TGTGCCAGCAGTTTAAGGACAGGAAACATTCAGTACTTC. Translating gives CASSLRTGNIQYF.

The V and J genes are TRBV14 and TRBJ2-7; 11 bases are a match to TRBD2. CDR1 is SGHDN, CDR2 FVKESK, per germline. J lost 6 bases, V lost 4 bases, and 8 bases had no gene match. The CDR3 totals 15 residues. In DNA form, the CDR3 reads TGTGCCAGCAGCCTACATGCACTAGCGGGAGCCGAGCAGTACTTC. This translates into CASSLHALAGAEQYF.

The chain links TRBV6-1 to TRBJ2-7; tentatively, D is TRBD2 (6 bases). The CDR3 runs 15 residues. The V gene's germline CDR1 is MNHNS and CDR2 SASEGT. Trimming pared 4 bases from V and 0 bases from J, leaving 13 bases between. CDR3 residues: CASSAYPSDSYEQYF. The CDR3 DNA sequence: TGTGCCAGCAGTGCGTATCCTAGCGACTCCTACGAGCAGTACTTC.

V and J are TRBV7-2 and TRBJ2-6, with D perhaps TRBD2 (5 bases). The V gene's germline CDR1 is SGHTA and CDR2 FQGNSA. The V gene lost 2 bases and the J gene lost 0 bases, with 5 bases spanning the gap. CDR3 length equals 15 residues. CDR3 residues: CASSLSGSGANVLTF. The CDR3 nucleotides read TGTGCCAGCAGCTTAAGCGGCTCTGGGGCCAACGTCCTGACTTTC. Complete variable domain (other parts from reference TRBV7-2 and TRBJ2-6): GAGVSQSPSNKVTEKGKDVELRCDPISGHTALYWYRQSLGQGLEFLIYFQGNSAPDKSGLPSDRFSAERTGGSVSTLTIQRTQQEDSAVYLCASSLSGSGANVLTFGAGSRLTVL.

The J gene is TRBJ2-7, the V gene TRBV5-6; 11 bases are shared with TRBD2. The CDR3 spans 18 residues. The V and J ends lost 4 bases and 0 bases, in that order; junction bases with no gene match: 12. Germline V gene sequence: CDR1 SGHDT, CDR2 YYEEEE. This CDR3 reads CASSVPHGLAGTSYEQYF. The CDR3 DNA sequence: TGTGCCAGCAGCGTCCCCCACGGACTAGCGGGCACCTCCTACGAGCAGTACTTC. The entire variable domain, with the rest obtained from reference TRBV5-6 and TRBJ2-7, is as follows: DAGVTQSPTHLIKTRGQQVTLRCSPKSGHDTVSWYQQALGQGPQFIFQYYEEEERQRGNFPDRFSGHQFPNYSSELNVNALLLGDSALYLCASSVPHGLAGTSYEQYFGPGTRLTVT.

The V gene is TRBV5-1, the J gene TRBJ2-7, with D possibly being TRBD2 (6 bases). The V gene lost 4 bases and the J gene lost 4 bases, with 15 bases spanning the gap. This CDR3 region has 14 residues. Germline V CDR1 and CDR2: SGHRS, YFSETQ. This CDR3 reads CASSPGTSFYEQYF. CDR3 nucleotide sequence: TGCGCCAGCAGCCCCGGGACTTCGTTTTACGAGCAGTACTTC.

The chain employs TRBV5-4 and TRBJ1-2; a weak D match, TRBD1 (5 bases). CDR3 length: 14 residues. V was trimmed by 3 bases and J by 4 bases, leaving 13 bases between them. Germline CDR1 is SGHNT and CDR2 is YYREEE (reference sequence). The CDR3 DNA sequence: TGTGCCAGCAGCTCCAGGGAAAGGGGCTATGGCTACACCTTC. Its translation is CASSSRERGYGYTF.

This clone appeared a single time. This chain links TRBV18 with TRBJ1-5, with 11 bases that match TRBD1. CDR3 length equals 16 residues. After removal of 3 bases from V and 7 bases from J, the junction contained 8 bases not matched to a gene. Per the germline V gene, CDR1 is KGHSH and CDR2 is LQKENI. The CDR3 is CASSPAGQGAWQPQHF. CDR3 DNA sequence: TGTGCCAGCTCACCGGCTGGACAGGGGGCCTGGCAGCCCCAGCATTTT. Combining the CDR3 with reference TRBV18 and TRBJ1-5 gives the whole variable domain NAGVMQNPRHLVRRRGQEARLRCSPMKGHSHVYWYRQLPEEGLKFMVYLQKENIIDESGMPKERFSAEFPKEGPSILRIQQVVRGDSAAYFCASSPAGQGAWQPQHFGDGTRLSIL.

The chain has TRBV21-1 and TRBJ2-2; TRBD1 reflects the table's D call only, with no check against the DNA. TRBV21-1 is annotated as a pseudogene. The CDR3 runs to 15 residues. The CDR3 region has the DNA TGTGCCAGCAGCACCCAGGACAAACACACCGGGGAGCTGTTTTTT. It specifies CASSTQDKHTGELFF.

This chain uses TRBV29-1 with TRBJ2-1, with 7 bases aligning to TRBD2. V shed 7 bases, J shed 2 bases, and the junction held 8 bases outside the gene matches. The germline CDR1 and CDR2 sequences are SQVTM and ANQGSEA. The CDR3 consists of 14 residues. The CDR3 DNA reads TGCAGCGCCCGACTAGCAGACACCTACAATGAGCAGTTCTTC. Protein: CSARLADTYNEQFF.

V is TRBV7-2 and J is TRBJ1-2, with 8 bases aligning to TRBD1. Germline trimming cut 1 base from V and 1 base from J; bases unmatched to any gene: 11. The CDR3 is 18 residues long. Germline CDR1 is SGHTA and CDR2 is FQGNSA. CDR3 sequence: CASSLGRGKQGVNYGYTF. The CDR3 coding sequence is TGTGCCAGCAGCTTAGGAAGGGGGAAACAGGGGGTTAACTATGGCTACACCTTC.

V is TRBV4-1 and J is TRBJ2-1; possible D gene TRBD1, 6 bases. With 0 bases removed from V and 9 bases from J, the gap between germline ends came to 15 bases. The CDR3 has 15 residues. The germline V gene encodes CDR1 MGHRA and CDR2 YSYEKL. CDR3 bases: TGCGCCAGCAGCCAAGAGGAAGACAGGTTAAGTGAGCAGTTCTTC. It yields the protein CASSQEEDRLSEQFF.

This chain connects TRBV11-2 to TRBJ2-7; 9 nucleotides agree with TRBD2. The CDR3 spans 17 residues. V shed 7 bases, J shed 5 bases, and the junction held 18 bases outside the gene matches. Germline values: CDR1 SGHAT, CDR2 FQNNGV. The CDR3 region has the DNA TGTGCCAGCACCCTCGTTGGTAGCGGGAGACTTTTTGACGAGCAGTACTTC. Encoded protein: CASTLVGSGRLFDEQYF.

The chain's CDR3 is CASSVGIAGGPFNEQFF. The CDR3 nucleotides are TGTGCCAGCAGCGTGGGAATAGCGGGGGGGCCTTTCAATGAGCAGTTCTTC. The rearrangement joins TRBV9 to TRBJ2-1; TRBD2 matches at 11 bases. Trimming cost V 2 bases and J 6 bases; bases outside gene matches: 10. CDR1 SGDLS and CDR2 YYNGEE come from the germline V gene. The CDR3 extends over 17 amino acids.

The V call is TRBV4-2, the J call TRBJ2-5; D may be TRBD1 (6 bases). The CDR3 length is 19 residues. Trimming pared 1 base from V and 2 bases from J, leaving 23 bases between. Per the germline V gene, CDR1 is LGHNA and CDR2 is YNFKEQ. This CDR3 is CASSQGAGAFTNSQETQYF. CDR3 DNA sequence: TGTGCCAGCAGCCAAGGGGCAGGGGCTTTTACCAATTCTCAAGAGACCCAGTACTTC.